This section outlines one TCR beta chain sequence together with its context. A few counts support this clone. Its antigen is not yet known. Qualities for individual bases were not recorded, and no much larger clone is one base off. TCRbeta CDR3 regions were amplified from genomic DNA using the immunoSEQ Assay, a bias-controlled multiplex PCR. In the authors' own workflow: The number of nucleated cells in each sample was estimated from the amplification of reference gene primers within the assay. To quantify the absolute abundance of each unique TCRbeta CDR3 rearrangement, sequence reads were collapsed and filtered. For each sample, productive Simpson clonality was calculated as the square root of Simpson's diversity index across productive rearrangements. TCRdb took over this immuneACCESS table, retaining in-frame rearrangements with V and J assigned. Such tables are incomplete; in checked studies, under half of the missing clones stem from an unresolved V gene, and the remainder is unexplained. That table is the source of V, J and clone size, and D and trimming were worked out from the DNA. The sample table records 97,000 or so clones; around 84% of these occur just once. The ten largest make up 3% of the sample.

The data are from a study of blood T cell repertoires in COVID-19 (dated by TCRdb to 2020 to 2022). With respect to the entire study: Samples covering the acute and convalescent phases of COVID-19 were provided by collaborators in the United States, Italy and Spain. Subjects who had been exposed to COVID-19, were actively infected with it, or had recovered from it provided the deeply sampled blood TCRbeta repertoires that made up the dataset. The prospective study material was composed of cDNA or gDNA derived from T cells, B-cell-depleted T cells, or PBMCs. Where HLA class I and class II types were available, the types were taken from metadata supplied by the sample provider, not from assay-based typing. The samples were drawn from two sources: the first 160 participants of the ongoing ImmuneRACE study, and 1,000 to 1,500 subjects contributed by 6 global collaborators. The repertoires were released in a freely available public database intended as a resource for research on the immune response to SARS-CoV-2. The sample metadata nearly always contained a de-identified subject ID, COVID-19 status, age in years and sex.

Per the germline V gene, MNHEY is the CDR1 and SVGEGT is the CDR2. The CDR3 covers 14 residues, taking in both the cysteine and the phenylalanine. CDR3 DNA only is kept here, 42 bases in frame from base 1. Trimming costs V 4 bases and J 1 base, and their ends lie 8 bases apart. Whole blood was collected in K2EDTA tubes by collaborating institutions according to the institutions' own protocols. For TCRbeta analysis, collaborator samples were shipped as frozen whole blood, as isolated PBMCs, or as DNA extracted from either sample type. The full study reports these points: How much clinical and demographic metadata was included differed by source and by participant, and the metadata was provided uncurated.

This TCR derives from a man aged 45-65 years with active or convalescent COVID-19. In this chain, TRBV6-2 or TRBV6-3 is recombined with TRBJ2-1, with a weak D call of TRBD2 (6 bases match). The sequenced sample consisted of peripheral blood. The nucleotides are TGTGCCAGCAGTTTGGAGGGGTCCTACAATGAGCAGTTCTTC. Translated, this is CASSLEGSYNEQFF.